One sample yielded the 26 T cell receptor beta chains listed below, sequenced in a study of OX40 agonist ivuxolimab in advanced cancers. Measured with immunoSEQ multiplex PCR; TCRdb has only the in-frame clones, and not every one. The table shows about 20,000 clones, with around four fifths occurring only once. The sample in question was CD4+ or CD8+ T cells sorted from blood, obtained in a trial of the OX40 agonist ivuxolimab. These receptors were taken from an adult with an advanced solid tumor such as melanoma, head and neck, liver or kidney cancer.

V gene TRBV6-1 combines with J gene TRBJ1-2; TRBD1 matches 9 bases. This CDR3 is 14 amino acids long. Germline V gene data show CDR1 as MNHNS and CDR2 as SASEGT. J gave up 7 bases and V 7 bases, and 10 bases lay outside the gene matches. CDR3 amino acids: CASISGTGLFGYTF. The CDR3 DNA sequence: TGTGCCAGCATCTCCGGGACAGGGCTTTTTGGCTACACCTTC.

This clone was detected only a few times. The V call is TRBV28, the J call TRBJ2-2; tentative D call: TRBD2 (5 bases). Looked up from germline, CDR1 is MDHEN and CDR2 is SYDVKM. CDR3 length equals 15 residues. Trimming cost V 1 base and J 1 base, with 7 bases left between them. The CDR3 spells CASSLLAGNTGELFF. The CDR3 bases are TGTGCCAGCAGTTTATTGGCGGGGAACACCGGGGAGCTGTTTTTT.

This rearrangement joins TRBV7-2 to TRBJ2-5, with D tentatively TRBD1 (5 bases). V dropped 5 bases and J dropped 3 bases, with 10 bases sitting between them. The CDR3 is 13 amino acids. The V gene's germline CDR1 is SGHTA and CDR2 FQGNSA. The CDR3 nucleotides read TGTGCCAGCAGCCCCTGGGGCGAAGAGACCCAGTACTTC. Protein sequence: CASSPWGEETQYF. Together with reference TRBV7-2 and TRBJ2-5, the CDR3 gives the full variable domain: GAGVSQSPSNKVTEKGKDVELRCDPISGHTALYWYRQSLGQGLEFLIYFQGNSAPDKSGLPSDRFSAERTGGSVSTLTIQRTQQEDSAVYLCASSPWGEETQYFGPGTRLLVL.

This chain uses TRBV7-9 with TRBJ2-3, with a weak D call TRBD1 (6 bases). V dropped 5 bases and J dropped 0 bases, with 12 bases sitting between them. The CDR3 consists of 15 residues. The germline gives CDR1 SEHNR, CDR2 FQNEAQ (reference sequence). CDR3 bases: TGTGCCAGCAGCCCCGGACAGCCAAGCACAGATACGCAGTATTTT. It is translated as CASSPGQPSTDTQYF.

The chain couples TRBV2 to TRBJ2-7; possible D gene TRBD1, 6 bases. The V and J ends lost 3 bases and 4 bases respectively, with 13 bases between them. The CDR3 has 14 amino acids. Germline CDR1 SNHLY, CDR2 FYNNEI. This chain's CDR3 is CASSDYRVGYEQYF. Here the CDR3 DNA reads TGTGCCAGCAGTGATTACAGGGTCGGGTACGAGCAGTACTTC.

This chain links TRBV4-3 with TRBJ1-1; 10 nucleotides match TRBD1. This CDR3 is 15 amino acids long. J lost 3 bases, V lost 3 bases, and 4 bases had no gene match. Germline V CDR1 and CDR2: LGHNA, YSLEER. CDR3 loop: CASSQGQGTDTEAFF. As DNA, the CDR3 is TGCGCCAGCAGCCAGGGACAGGGGACGGACACTGAAGCTTTCTTT.

This clone appeared once. This chain uses TRBV6-4 with TRBJ1-5; no firm D call. The germline CDR1 and CDR2 sequences are MRHNA and SNTAGT. The CDR3 loop spans 17 amino acids. Trimming shortened V by 5 bases and J by 4 bases, and 21 bases separated the two germline ends. CDR3: CASSRFLLGPNNQPQHF. CDR3 DNA: TGTGCCAGCAGTCGATTCCTATTAGGGCCCAATAATCAGCCCCAGCATTTT.

The CDR3 loop is CASSIGGSEQFF. The CDR3 DNA is TGTGCCAGTAGTATCGGGGGGAGTGAGCAGTTCTTC. V usage is TRBV19 and J usage is TRBJ2-1, with TRBD2 identical over 7 bases. The CDR3 runs 12 residues. V was clipped by 3 bases and J by 9 bases; unmatched bases: 2. Germline-derived CDR1 and CDR2 are LNHDA and SQIVND (reference sequence).

The V gene is TRBV23-1, the J gene TRBJ2-7; either TRBD1 or TRBD2 may supply D (5 bases each). TRBV23-1 has ORF status, its function being uncertain. Trimming removed 4 bases from V and 3 bases from J, with 22 bases in between. The CDR3 runs to 17 residues. CDR3 in amino acids: CASSPRGRPILIYEQYF. In DNA, the CDR3 is TGCGCCAGCAGTCCCCGGGGCAGGCCTATCCTCATCTACGAGCAGTACTTC.

The chain joins TRBV6-5 to TRBJ1-4; the D is unclear. CDR1 is MNHEY and CDR2 is SVGAGI in the germline V gene. Trimming took off 0 bases at V and 8 bases at J, with 13 bases between the two ends. The CDR3 has 15 amino acids. CDR3 DNA: TGTGCCAGCAGTTACTCGACCTCTCTACGGGAAAAACTGTTTTTT. Its protein product is CASSYSTSLREKLFF.

This chain joins TRBV6-6 and TRBJ2-5; 9 bases agree with TRBD2. The junction had 12 bases not matched to a gene; V was cut back by 5 bases and J by 5 bases. The CDR3 length is 16 residues. Germline V lookup: CDR1 MNHNY, CDR2 SVGAGI (reference sequence). This CDR3 reads CASSRPGGAGGETQYF. In DNA, the CDR3 is TGTGCCAGCAGTCGACCCGGAGGTGCGGGAGGGGAGACCCAGTACTTC.

J is TRBJ2-3 and V is TRBV10-3; TRBD1 agrees at 9 bases. V lost 6 bases, J lost 5 bases, and 6 bases stayed unmatched. From germline, CDR1 is ENHRY and CDR2 SYGVKD. The CDR3 is 14 residues long. CDR3 loop: CAIRDRGEGDTQYF. The CDR3 DNA reads TGTGCCATCAGGGACAGGGGAGAGGGAGATACGCAGTATTTT.

The V and J genes are TRBV5-1 and TRBJ2-2; TRBD1 might be the D (5 bases). The V and J ends lost 4 bases and 4 bases respectively, with 14 bases between them. CDR3 length: 15 residues. Germline loops: CDR1 SGHRS, CDR2 YFSETQ. DNA for the CDR3: TGCGCCAGCAGCCCCCCGACAGACCTCACCGGGGAGCTGTTTTTT. It translates to CASSPPTDLTGELFF.

V usage is TRBV30 and J usage is TRBJ2-7; the D is unclear. There are 11 residues in the CDR3. Germline lookup yields CDR1 GTSNPN and CDR2 SVGIG (reference sequence). Trimming removed 5 bases from V and 3 bases from J, with 8 bases in between. Here the CDR3 DNA reads TGTGCCTGGGGGGAAAGCTACGAGCAGTACTTC. The encoded protein is CAWGESYEQYF.

The chain combines TRBV27 with TRBJ1-3; tentatively, D is TRBD1 (6 bases). In germline, CDR1 is MNHEY, CDR2 SMNVEV (reference sequence). V was trimmed by 5 bases and J by 1 base, leaving 15 bases between them. The CDR3 extends over 16 amino acids. In nucleotides, the CDR3 is TGTGCCAGCAGTAGAGCTTTCGGGACATCTGGAAACACCATATATTTT. Amino acid sequence: CASSRAFGTSGNTIYF.

The rearrangement links TRBV30 to TRBJ1-5; D is ambiguous. The CDR3 spans 15 residues. The germline V gene has CDR1 GTSNPN and CDR2 SVGIG (reference sequence). The V end lost 0 bases, the J end lost 0 bases, and 9 bases lay between the germline ends. The CDR3 protein is CAWSVEANSNQPQHF. For the CDR3, the DNA is TGTGCCTGGAGTGTAGAGGCTAATAGCAATCAGCCCCAGCATTTT.

This clone was seen a handful of times. V gene TRBV30 combines with J gene TRBJ1-4; D gene unclear. Germline loops: CDR1 GTSNPN, CDR2 SVGIG (reference sequence). There are 13 residues in the CDR3. V was clipped by 4 bases and J by 0 bases, with 6 bases between them. CDR3 nucleotide sequence: TGTGCCTGGAACTTTGCAACTAATGAAAAACTGTTTTTT. Its translation is CAWNFATNEKLFF.

The chain is built from TRBV19 and TRBJ2-7; TRBD1 aligns across 10 bases. This CDR3 has 15 residues. Unmatched junction bases numbered 4, after V lost 3 bases and J lost 2 bases. Germline CDR1 and CDR2: LNHDA and SQIVND (reference sequence). CDR3 sequence reads: CASSIMDRGTYEQYF. In DNA form, the CDR3 reads TGTGCCAGTAGTATCATGGACAGGGGGACCTACGAGCAGTACTTC.

This clone appeared many times. The genes are TRBV7-2 and TRBJ2-1, with TRBD2 as a possible D gene (5 bases). The V end was cut by 6 bases, the J end by 5 bases, with 29 bases between. The length of the CDR3 is 19 residues. Germline V gives CDR1 SGHTA, CDR2 FQGNSA. The CDR3 sequence is CASRPDAPWVSALNNEQFF. DNA for the CDR3: TGTGCCAGCAGACCAGACGCACCGTGGGTTAGCGCTCTAAACAATGAGCAGTTCTTC.

The rearrangement links TRBV27 to TRBJ2-2; 7 nucleotides match TRBD2. Germline V gives CDR1 MNHEY, CDR2 SMNVEV (reference sequence). V lost 4 bases to trimming and J lost 1 base; unmatched junction nucleotides: 0. The CDR3 length is 14 residues. The CDR3 DNA reads TGTGCCAGCAGTTGGGGGGGGAACACCGGGGAGCTGTTTTTT. This codes for CASSWGGNTGELFF.

V gene TRBV9 combines with J gene TRBJ2-5; a weak D match, TRBD2 (5 bases). The CDR3 consists of 13 residues. Trimming left V 3 bases short and J 3 bases short, with 9 bases between. Per germline, CDR1 SGDLS and CDR2 YYNGEE. The DNA for the CDR3 is TGTGCCAGCAGCGACGGGGTCGAAGAGACCCAGTACTTC. Its translation: CASSDGVEETQYF.

The CDR3 coding sequence is TGTGCCAGCAGTTACTCTTACGGGACGACCAATGAGCAGTTCTTC. Encoded protein: CASSYSYGTTNEQFF. This chain uses TRBV6-6 with TRBJ2-1; perhaps D is TRBD1 or TRBD2 (5 bases each). The V and J ends lost 0 bases and 6 bases respectively, with 12 bases between them. The germline V gene encodes CDR1 MNHNY and CDR2 SVGAGI (reference sequence). CDR3 length: 15 amino acids.

The chain links TRBV6-5 to TRBJ1-6, with a possible D match to TRBD1 (5 bases). The germline V gene encodes CDR1 MNHEY and CDR2 SVGAGI. V lost 5 bases and J 3 bases, leaving 11 bases between the germline ends. CDR3 length: 15 residues. CDR3 amino acids: CASSGGGGYNSPLHF. In nucleotides, the CDR3 is TGTGCCAGCAGTGGGGGGGGAGGCTATAATTCACCCCTCCACTTT.

The chain links TRBV2 to TRBJ1-5, with 10 bases identical to TRBD1. Trimming removed 4 bases from V and 5 bases from J; junction bases left unmatched: 14. Germline values: CDR1 SNHLY, CDR2 FYNNEI. The CDR3 runs to 18 residues. The CDR3 DNA is TGTGCCAGCAGTGTAACACCAAAGTCCGGGACAGGGGATCAGCCCCAGCATTTT. Protein product: CASSVTPKSGTGDQPQHF.

The rearrangement joins TRBV27 to TRBJ2-1; a weak D match, TRBD2 (6 bases). CDR3 length: 14 amino acids. Between the trimmed V and J ends, which lost 5 bases and 9 bases, there was a span of 17 bases. Germline-derived CDR1 and CDR2 are MNHEY and SMNVEV (reference sequence). As DNA, the CDR3 is TGTGCCAGCAGTGGGGGGTTTAGACAAGGTGAGCAGTTCTTC. Protein: CASSGGFRQGEQFF.

This clone was seen at least ten times. The V call is TRBV11-3, the J call TRBJ2-5; D is unresolved. The CDR3 extends over 13 amino acids. Germline V lookup: CDR1 SGHNT, CDR2 YENEEA. V was clipped by 0 bases and J by 5 bases, with 7 bases between them. Here the CDR3 DNA reads TGTGCCAGCAGCTTAGATCGGACGGAGACCCAGTACTTC. As protein: CASSLDRTETQYF.